This entry features one T cell receptor (beta chain) sequence. Its specificity is unknown. This specimen comes from a study of cytomegalovirus exposure and HLA in healthy donors. Study-level results: The study listed approximately 170 cytomegalovirus-associated TCR beta chains. When presence/absence was analysed, sequencing depth was taken to be roughly uniform across donors. Prior analysis indicated that the majority of TCR beta V segments exhibited productivity approximately 87% or approximately 30% of the time. It was reportedly the case that the classifier diagnosed cytomegalovirus status with high specificity and sensitivity.

The germline V gene encodes CDR1 SGHNT and CDR2 YENEEA. V trimming: 6 bases; J trimming: 6 bases; junction bases outside the gene matches: 8. The CDR3 covers 15 residues. Researchers ran the PCR with 60 Vbeta and 13 Jbeta primers. Measured with immunoSEQ multiplex PCR; TCRdb has only the in-frame clones, and not every one. Among about 180,000 clones listed, 75% to 85% were seen once. The receptor comes from a woman in her 30s in good health and CMV-seropositive. The chain employs TRBV11-3 and TRBJ2-2; 9 bases line up with TRBD1. Source material: PBMCs. The CDR3 reads CASSLDRGGAGELFF. In nucleotides, the CDR3 is TGTGCCAGCAGTCTGGACAGGGGAGGGGCCGGGGAGCTGTTTTTT.